This T cell receptor (beta chain) was retrieved from a study of CD8 T cell repertoires and HIV-1 epitope variants. Study summary: Twenty-five autologous and known Gag and Nef epitope variant peptides each stimulated T cells separately. Controls were a CMV, EBV and flu peptide pool, Ebola AY9 negative control, and no-peptide well.

CDR1 and CDR2 (germline): MDHEN, SYDVKM. The CDR3 spans 16 residues. V lost 5 bases, J lost 0 bases, and 14 bases lay in between. On the immunoSEQ platform, TCR beta CDR3s were sequenced at survey depth. Sequenced by immunoSEQ multiplex PCR; TCRdb stores in-frame clones only, minus some. Of about 6,000 clones listed, 64% are singletons. Points on this clone: Its antigen is unknown.

The clonotype originates from a male donor with HIV. V gene TRBV28 combines with J gene TRBJ2-1; D may be TRBD1 (5 bases). Sequencing was done on a sample of cultured CD8+ T cells derived from PBMCs. This CDR3 is CASSPGHLSSYNEQFF. The DNA of the CDR3 is TGTGCCAGCAGTCCAGGACACTTAAGCTCCTACAATGAGCAGTTCTTC.